The TCR beta chain under discussion was sequenced for a study of cytomegalovirus exposure and HLA in healthy donors. Study-wide points: Later on, an analysis tied some 17,000 TCR beta sequences to HLA alleles at 0.05 false discovery rate. Segments of the TCR beta V type were, in most cases, productive about 87% or about 30% of the time in an earlier analysis. A later analysis appeared to link common viral pathogens to several of the most significant clusters.

Primers: 60 Vbeta forward and 13 Jbeta reverse. TCRdb's copy holds only in-frame clones and misses some; the assay was immunoSEQ multiplex PCR. The sample gives about 120,000 clones, 74% of which show up once; 2% to 2.5% is in the top ten. The junction had 7 bases not matched to a gene; V was cut back by 3 bases and J by 2 bases. Germline V gene lookup returns CDR1 SQVTM and CDR2 ANQGSEA. The CDR3 is made up of 15 amino acids. About this clone itself: Its target is not known.

The TCR sequence derives from a human donor in good health. The gene calls are TRBV29-1 and TRBJ2-3, with 8 bases that match TRBD2. Sample: PBMCs. The CDR3 nucleotides are TGCAGCGTTGACAGACTAGCGCCCTACACAGATACGCAGTATTTT. This sequence encodes CSVDRLAPYTDTQYF.